These T cell receptor beta chains were read from a single sample in a study of CD8+ T cells in alopecia areata. Data came from immunoSEQ multiplex PCR; TCRdb stores just in-frame clones and leaves some out. The sample lists around 140,000 clones, around 87% occurring once. Sequences were derived from CD8+ T cells sorted from blood, sampled at week 0. The receptors shown here come from a human donor with alopecia areata. CDR3s include the opening cysteine and the closing phenylalanine or tryptophan. The order of the fields is V gene, J gene, clone size, CDR3 protein. Clone size is stated in some rows and not others, as once, few, many or a class when expanded.

v_gene: TRBV6-5
j_gene: TRBJ2-2
abundance: .
CDR3aa: CASSYSIGGNTGELFF

v_gene: TRBV19
j_gene: TRBJ2-3
abundance: once
CDR3aa: CASSITGQGADTQYF

v_gene: TRBV29-1
j_gene: TRBJ2-7
abundance: .
CDR3aa: CSVVLTSFYEQYF

v_gene: TRBV2
j_gene: TRBJ2-7
abundance: .
CDR3aa: CARGALHGYEQYF

v_gene: TRBV27
j_gene: TRBJ2-7
abundance: .
CDR3aa: CASSLAGAYEQYF

v_gene: TRBV7-6
j_gene: TRBJ1-6
abundance: .
CDR3aa: CASRETGQTNSPLHF

v_gene: TRBV27
j_gene: TRBJ2-7
abundance: .
CDR3aa: CASSLSVSGPEQYF

v_gene: TRBV7-9
j_gene: TRBJ2-1
abundance: .
CDR3aa: CASSLVGTSSYNEQFF

v_gene: TRBV27
j_gene: .
abundance: .
CDR3aa: CASSLYRGHEQYF

v_gene: TRBV7-9
j_gene: TRBJ2-4
abundance: .
CDR3aa: CASSSPRQKNIQYF

v_gene: TRBV5-6
j_gene: TRBJ2-2
abundance: .
CDR3aa: CASSFSTSGSFRELFF

v_gene: TRBV6-4
j_gene: TRBJ2-2
abundance: medium-sized
CDR3aa: CASSDSTGAGELFF

v_gene: TRBV6-5
j_gene: TRBJ1-5
abundance: .
CDR3aa: CASSYLVGQVGQPQHF

v_gene: TRBV5-6
j_gene: TRBJ2-4
abundance: .
CDR3aa: CASSRDRGIQYF

v_gene: TRBV15
j_gene: TRBJ2-3
abundance: .
CDR3aa: CATSSGLAGEADTQYF

v_gene: TRBV7-9
j_gene: TRBJ1-4
abundance: .
CDR3aa: CASSSAWDRVGEKLFF

v_gene: TRBV6-5
j_gene: TRBJ2-5
abundance: once
CDR3aa: CASSYGTSGYQETQYF

v_gene: TRBV9
j_gene: TRBJ2-2
abundance: .
CDR3aa: CASSPPLSGYTGELFF

v_gene: TRBV2
j_gene: TRBJ2-2
abundance: .
CDR3aa: CASSELLTGELFF

v_gene: TRBV7-9
j_gene: TRBJ2-7
abundance: .
CDR3aa: CASSPPGQGYEQYF

v_gene: TRBV21-1
j_gene: TRBJ2-7
abundance: few
CDR3aa: CASSKRRGGAVSYEQYF

v_gene: TRBV7-6
j_gene: TRBJ2-7
abundance: .
CDR3aa: CASSLDRGSPYEQYF

v_gene: TRBV9
j_gene: TRBJ2-1
abundance: once
CDR3aa: CASSVSPTGTSGYNEQFF

v_gene: TRBV7-9
j_gene: TRBJ2-1
abundance: .
CDR3aa: CASSSDRVPYNEQFF

v_gene: TRBV11-2
j_gene: TRBJ1-1
abundance: .
CDR3aa: CASSSDQRFAEAFF

v_gene: TRBV30
j_gene: TRBJ2-1
abundance: .
CDR3aa: CAWEGQFF

v_gene: TRBV11-2
j_gene: TRBJ2-7
abundance: once
CDR3aa: CASSPPSNSYEQYF

v_gene: TRBV29-1
j_gene: TRBJ2-3
abundance: .
CDR3aa: CSVVKAGGQGATDTQYF

v_gene: TRBV6-5
j_gene: TRBJ2-1
abundance: .
CDR3aa: CASRAGTSFEQFF

v_gene: TRBV14
j_gene: TRBJ2-7
abundance: once
CDR3aa: CASSPYRGYYEQYF

v_gene: TRBV6-6
j_gene: TRBJ2-2
abundance: few
CDR3aa: CASSPGNTGELFF

v_gene: TRBV2
j_gene: TRBJ2-7
abundance: few
CDR3aa: CASGTYEQYF

v_gene: TRBV30
j_gene: TRBJ2-3
abundance: .
CDR3aa: CAQSGRFISDTQYF

v_gene: TRBV29-1
j_gene: TRBJ2-2
abundance: .
CDR3aa: CSVQGDNTGELFF

v_gene: TRBV27
j_gene: TRBJ1-6
abundance: .
CDR3aa: CASSLVGNNSPLHF

v_gene: TRBV7-8
j_gene: TRBJ2-1
abundance: .
CDR3aa: CASSLPTSGGANEQFF

v_gene: TRBV7-9
j_gene: TRBJ2-5
abundance: few
CDR3aa: CASATPAQETQYF

v_gene: TRBV27
j_gene: TRBJ2-2
abundance: .
CDR3aa: CASTQKEAGNTGELFF

v_gene: TRBV5-1
j_gene: TRBJ2-2
abundance: .
CDR3aa: CASSLARTGELFF

v_gene: TRBV30
j_gene: TRBJ2-7
abundance: .
CDR3aa: CAWSVGYEQYF

v_gene: TRBV13
j_gene: TRBJ1-1
abundance: .
CDR3aa: CASSLGEQGGEAFF

v_gene: TRBV4-1
j_gene: TRBJ2-7
abundance: once
CDR3aa: CASSQVRKGKSEQYF

v_gene: TRBV7-9
j_gene: TRBJ1-2
abundance: .
CDR3aa: CASSLDGLTRYGYTF

v_gene: TRBV7-6
j_gene: TRBJ2-2
abundance: .
CDR3aa: CASSPVYTGELFF